This is a list of T cell receptor beta chains from one sample in a study of memory CD4+ T cells and cytomegalovirus serostatus. Assay: immunoSEQ multiplex PCR; the TCRdb copy retains only in-frame clones and omits some. Of approximately 63,000 clones listed, around 80% are singletons. Material for sequencing was memory CD4+ T cells from blood. These receptors all come from an adult in good health and CMV-seronegative. Some clones in this sample may be carry-over from other donors' samples. Both conserved end residues are part of each CDR3. Each record gives: D gene, CDR3 length, clone size, J gene, V gene, CDR3 DNA, CDR3 protein. A D gene is named only where the DNA matches it firmly. A clone size is listed for some rows: how often the clone was seen (once, few, many), or a class if it is expanded.

>NA|13|once|TRBJ1-5|TRBV6-4
TGTGCCAGCAGTGGGGGGCGAGATCAGCCCCAGCATTTT
CASSGGRDQPQHF
>NA|17|once|TRBJ2-7|TRBV28
TGTGCCAGCAATCGGGCCAGGGGCCGGACTACCCCCTACGAGCAGTACTTC
CASNRARGRTTPYEQYF
>NA|14|NA|TRBJ1-2|TRBV5-6
TGTGCCAGCAGCGACACCCGTTATCCCTATGGCTACACCTTC
CASSDTRYPYGYTF
>NA|15|NA|TRBJ2-7|TRBV5-1
TGCGCCAGCAGCTTGGCCGGGAGCGACTCCTACGAGCAGTACTTC
CASSLAGSDSYEQYF
>TRBD2|18|NA|TRBJ2-1|TRBV4-2
TGTGCCAGCAGCCAAGGGACTCACCGGACTAGAGGGTACAATGAGCAGTTCTTC
CASSQGTHRTRGYNEQFF
>NA|21|few|TRBJ1-5|TRBV28
TGTGCCAGCAGTTTATTTCCTTCGAGGTTCAGGGGCAGGGGTCTCAATCAGCCCCAGCATTTT
CASSLFPSRFRGRGLNQPQHF
>NA|16|few|TRBJ2-7|TRBV28
TGTGCCAGCAGTTTAAGGACGACCCAGTTGGGCTACGAGCAGTACTTC
CASSLRTTQLGYEQYF
>NA|13|few|TRBJ1-2|TRBV19
TGTGCCAGTAGTATGGCAGGGAGTGATGGCTACACCTTC
CASSMAGSDGYTF
>NA|13|NA|TRBJ1-4|TRBV5-1
TGCGCCAGCAGCGAAGGACAGAATGAAAAACTGTTTTTT
CASSEGQNEKLFF
>TRBD1|14|NA|TRBJ2-3|TRBV7-6
TGTGCCAGCAGCACAGGACAGGGCACAGATACGCAGTATTTT
CASSTGQGTDTQYF
>NA|13|NA|TRBJ1-2|TRBV25-1
TGTGCCAGCAGACACCAGGGTAACTATGGCTACACCTTC
CASRHQGNYGYTF
>NA|16|NA|TRBJ2-7|TRBV11-2
TGTGCCAGCAGCCCAGTGGCGAGGAGGGGGACCTACGAGCAGTACTTC
CASSPVARRGTYEQYF
>TRBD1|15|NA|TRBJ1-1|TRBV10-3
TGTGCCATCAGACCGGGACAGAAAATGAACACTGAAGCTTTCTTT
CAIRPGQKMNTEAFF
>NA|14|NA|TRBJ2-5|TRBV5-1
TGCGCCAGCAGCTTGTGGGGGAAGAAAGAGACCCAGTACTTC
CASSLWGKKETQYF
>TRBD1|16|NA|TRBJ1-2|TRBV10-3
TGTGCCATCAGTGGGGACAGGGGCCTTAAGGACTATGGCTACACCTTC
CAISGDRGLKDYGYTF
>TRBD1|15|NA|TRBJ2-5|TRBV18
TGTGCCAGCTCACCAACCGGACAGGGGCGAGAGACCCAGTACTTC
CASSPTGQGRETQYF
>TRBD1|14|few|TRBJ2-7|TRBV27
TGTGCCAGCAGAGAGGGGACAGTACCCTACGAGCAGTACTTC
CASREGTVPYEQYF
>TRBD1|13|NA|TRBJ1-2|TRBV7-2
TGTGCCAGCAGCTGGGACAGGGGTTATGGCTACACCTTC
CASSWDRGYGYTF
>NA|16|NA|TRBJ2-1|TRBV11-2
TGTGCCAGCAGCCCCCTGGGGGGGCGCTCCTACAATGAGCAGTTCTTC
CASSPLGGRSYNEQFF
>NA|14|once|TRBJ1-5|TRBV10-2
TGCGCCAGCAGTGAGTCCGGCGGGAATCAGCCCCAGCATTTT
CASSESGGNQPQHF
>NA|13|NA|TRBJ2-2|TRBV5-6
TGTGCCAGCAGCTTGGTGAGAACCGGGGAGCTGTTTTTT
CASSLVRTGELFF
>TRBD2|15|NA|TRBJ2-5|TRBV10-3
TGTGCCATCAGCAACCTAGCGGGGGTATCAGAGACCCAGTACTTC
CAISNLAGVSETQYF
>NA|13|NA|TRBJ2-2|TRBV6-1
TGTGCCAGCAGTGAGCAGGTGACCGGGGAGCTGTTTTTT
CASSEQVTGELFF
>TRBD2|16|NA|TRBJ2-3|TRBV11-2
TGTGCCAGCAGCTTACTCGGGACTAGCGGGGTCGGGGCGCAGTATTTT
CASSLLGTSGVGAQYF
>NA|16|NA|TRBJ2-3|TRBV5-6
TGTGCCAGCAGCTTGGAAGGGGTAGGGGTGGCAGATACGCAGTATTTT
CASSLEGVGVADTQYF
>TRBD2|16|NA|TRBJ2-1|TRBV7-8
TGTGCCAGCAGCTTAGGTGGGACTAGCGGGAGCATAGAGCAGTTCTTC
CASSLGGTSGSIEQFF
>NA|12|NA|TRBJ2-1|TRBV7-9
TGTGCCAGCAGAACCACAAACAATGAGCAGTTCTTC
CASRTTNNEQFF
>TRBD2|14|few|TRBJ2-1|TRBV19
TGTGCCACCAGGACTAGCGGGAGCGAGAATGAGCAGTTCTTC
CATRTSGSENEQFF
>TRBD1|14|NA|TRBJ1-2|TRBV29-1
TGCAGCGTTGAGAGGGGAGGGGGCAACTATGGCTACACCTTC
CSVERGGGNYGYTF
>TRBD2|15|NA|TRBJ2-1|TRBV27
TGTGCCAGCAGTTTATCGCGGGAGGTTTACAATGAGCAGTTCTTC
CASSLSREVYNEQFF
>NA|9|NA|TRBJ2-1|TRBV27
TGTGCCGGAAAAAATGAGCAGTTCTTC
CAGKNEQFF
>TRBD1|14|NA|TRBJ2-7|TRBV28
TGTGCCAGCAGTTCGGGACAGGGGTCTTACGAGCAGTACTTC
CASSSGQGSYEQYF
>TRBD2|15|once|TRBJ2-4|TRBV5-1
TGCGCCAGCAGCGTTAGCGGGGGGCGGGGAAACATTCAGTACTTC
CASSVSGGRGNIQYF
>NA|15|few|TRBJ1-1|TRBV7-9
TGTGCCAGCAGAAAACCGGGACTGATGAACACTGAAGCTTTCTTT
CASRKPGLMNTEAFF
>TRBD2|17|NA|TRBJ2-2|TRBV5-1
TGCGCCAGCAGCTTGGAGGCGGGGGGGACCCATACCGGGGAGCTGTTTTTT
CASSLEAGGTHTGELFF
>NA|14|once|TRBJ2-6|TRBV7-3
TGTGCCAGCAGCTCGACAACTGGGGCCAACGTCCTGACTTTC
CASSSTTGANVLTF
>NA|16|NA|TRBJ2-2|TRBV14
TGTGCCAGCAGCCAATATAGCGGAGTGGACACCGGGGAGCTGTTTTTT
CASSQYSGVDTGELFF
>TRBD1|14|NA|TRBJ1-1|TRBV19
TGTGCCAGTCGGGACAGGGCCTTGAGCACTGAAGCTTTCTTT
CASRDRALSTEAFF
>NA|16|NA|TRBJ2-1|TRBV11-2
TGTGCCAGCAGCCCCCGTGGGGCCTCGTACTACAATGAGCAGTTCTTC
CASSPRGASYYNEQFF
>NA|14|NA|TRBJ1-5|TRBV7-8
TGTGCCAGCAGGTTGGGGGGGCGCAATCAGCCCCAGCATTTT
CASRLGGRNQPQHF
>NA|14|NA|TRBJ1-2|TRBV30
TGTGCCTGGTATCCCCAGGGCACTAACTATGGCTACACCTTC
CAWYPQGTNYGYTF
>TRBD1|14|NA|TRBJ1-1|TRBV19
TGTGCCAGTAGGCTGTCACAGGGGGACACTGAAGCTTTCTTT
CASRLSQGDTEAFF
>NA|13|NA|TRBJ2-2|TRBV6-6
TGTGCCAGCAGTACGGACTGGTCTGGGGAGCTGTTTTTT
CASSTDWSGELFF
>NA|15|NA|TRBJ1-5|TRBV21-1
TGTGCCAGCAGCAAGGGACTGCCTTTTAATCAGCCCCAGCATTTT
CASSKGLPFNQPQHF
>TRBD1|18|NA|TRBJ1-2|TRBV7-9
TGTGCCAGCAGCTTATTTCCGGACCTGAAACAGGGGATTTATGGCTACACCTTC
CASSLFPDLKQGIYGYTF
>TRBD1|15|NA|TRBJ1-1|TRBV4-1
TGCGCCAGCAGGACGGGTCCAGGGGGGAGGACTGAAGCTTTCTTT
CASRTGPGGRTEAFF
>TRBD1|15|NA|TRBJ1-5|TRBV18
TGTGCCAGCTCACCAACACAGGGGGCGAGTCAGCCCCAGCATTTT
CASSPTQGASQPQHF
>TRBD2|15|NA|TRBJ2-3|TRBV5-4
TGTGCCAGCAGCCCCGACGGGGGGGGGACAGATACGCAGTATTTT
CASSPDGGGTDTQYF
>TRBD1|17|few|TRBJ2-3|TRBV18
TGTGCCAGCTCACCAGCCGTGGGCAGGACAGGAAGGGATACGCAGTATTTT
CASSPAVGRTGRDTQYF
>NA|15|NA|TRBJ2-7|TRBV4-3
TGCGCCAGCAGCCAAGAATACAGACCCTCCTACGAGCAGTACTTC
CASSQEYRPSYEQYF
>NA|13|NA|TRBJ1-1|TRBV7-6
TGTGCCAGCAGCTTAGTGTACGAGGGTGAAGCTTTCTTT
CASSLVYEGEAFF
>TRBD1|21|medium-sized|TRBJ1-5|TRBV19
TGTGCCAGTAGTACCCCTCCTTGGACAGGGGGCTCTCGCTATAGCAATCAGCCCCAGCATTTT
CASSTPPWTGGSRYSNQPQHF
>TRBD1|16|NA|TRBJ1-2|TRBV7-2
TGTGCCAGCAGCTTAGCGAAAGGCCCAGGGGGCTATGGCTACACCTTC
CASSLAKGPGGYGYTF